This is a list of T cell receptor beta chains from one sample in a study of human T cells and chemical hapten exposure. One entry per CDR3 protein, called by TCRdb with MiXCR from the RACE reads. The table has about 120,000 distinct CDR3 sequences, roughly 14% seen once. This specimen consisted of whole blood, obtained in connection with sensitization to the hapten diphenylcyclopropenone (DPC). The source is a woman aged 18-29 years with alopecia areata. Some clones in this sample may be carry-over from other donors' samples. CDR3s include the opening cysteine and the closing phenylalanine or tryptophan. A D gene is named only where the DNA matches it firmly. Clone size, where shown, is once, few, many, or a class for clones that have expanded.

DNA	CDR3	V	J	D	size
TGTGCCAGCAGAAACAATGAGCAGTTCTTC	CASRNNEQFF	TRBV6-2/TRBV6-3	TRBJ2-1	-	many
TGTGCCAGCAGCTTAAGTAGCCGCCAAGGACTAGCGGGGGGCCTTATCGCCTACAATGAGCAGTTCTTC	CASSLSSRQGLAGGLIAYNEQFF	TRBV3-2	TRBJ2-1	-	many
TGCAGTGCGATTGCGGGGGGGTTAGAAGAGACCCAGTACTTC	CSAIAGGLEETQYF	TRBV20-1	TRBJ2-5	TRBD2	few
TGTGCCAGCTCGGGACAGGACTATGGCTACACCTTC	CASSGQDYGYTF	TRBV3-1	TRBJ1-2	TRBD1	few
TGTGCCAGCAGCCCAAGGGCCGCTAAAGTACGGGGGGAGCTGTTTTTT	CASSPRAAKVRGELFF	TRBV7-3	TRBJ2-2	-	many
TGCGCCAGCAGCTTGGCAGGGGCCGCGAACACTGAAGCTTTCTTT	CASSLAGAANTEAFF	TRBV5-1	TRBJ1-1	-	-
TGTGCCAGCAGCTTATCACAGACTAATTCACCCCTCCACTTT	CASSLSQTNSPLHF	TRBV13	TRBJ1-6	-	few
TGTGCCAGCCGCCGAATGTTGGGAATTGCTTATGGCTACACCTTC	CASRRMLGIAYGYTF	TRBV6-2/TRBV6-3	TRBJ1-2	-	many
TGTGCCAGCAGTTACTCGAGGCAGGGGGCTGCTGGCTACACCTTC	CASSYSRQGAAGYTF	TRBV6-6	TRBJ1-2	TRBD1	-
TGTGCCAGCAGCTCCTCTGACAGGGAGGCCAAAAACATTCAGTACTTC	CASSSSDREAKNIQYF	TRBV11-2	TRBJ2-4	TRBD1	many
TGTGCTAGTGGTTTGGGGGACACCCGTAATCAGCCCCAGCATTTT	CASGLGDTRNQPQHF	TRBV12-5	TRBJ1-5	-	few
TGTGCCAGCAGCTTATTCAAGGGGGCGCGAATCGGTAATTCACCCCTCCACTTT	CASSLFKGARIGNSPLHF	TRBV7-9	TRBJ1-6	TRBD1	many
TGCAGCGTTGCTTGGGGTGAGCAGTTCTTC	CSVAWGEQFF	TRBV29-1	TRBJ2-1	-	-
TGTGCCAGTAGTACACTAGCGCAGAGCACAGATACGCAGTATTTT	CASSTLAQSTDTQYF	TRBV19	TRBJ2-3	TRBD2	-
TGCGCCAGCAGCTTGGTCTATCAGAACAATGAGCAGTTCTTC	CASSLVYQNNEQFF	TRBV5-1	TRBJ2-1	-	many
TGTGCCAGCAGCTTCGGACTAGGGAATCCCTACAATGAGCAGTTCTTC	CASSFGLGNPYNEQFF	TRBV7-9	TRBJ2-1	TRBD2	-
TGTGCCAGCAGCTATCTAGCGGGAAGCACAGATACGCAGTATTTT	CASSYLAGSTDTQYF	TRBV7-3	TRBJ2-3	TRBD2	-
TGCGGCTGTTCGGACATTGAAGCTTTCTTT	CGCSDIEAFF	TRBV29-1	TRBJ1-1	-	-
TGCAGTGCTCTACTTGGCTCCTACAATGAGCAGTTCTTC	CSALLGSYNEQFF	TRBV20-1	TRBJ2-1	-	-
TGTGCCAGCAGTTTAAAGCAGGTTGGGGACGTGAACACTGAAGCTTTCTTT	CASSLKQVGDVNTEAFF	TRBV12-3/TRBV12-4	TRBJ1-1	-	few
TGTGCCAGCACTCGCGGGACGGCGATTCGTTATGGCTACACCTTC	CASTRGTAIRYGYTF	TRBV6-2/TRBV6-3	TRBJ1-2	-	few
TGTGCCAGCAGCTTAGACAGACCTATCTACGAGCAGTACTTC	CASSLDRPIYEQYF	TRBV11-2	TRBJ2-7	-	many
TGTGCCAGCACCGCAGGGTGGGGGGCCAACGTCCTGACTTTC	CASTAGWGANVLTF	TRBV6-5	TRBJ2-6	-	few
TGTGCCAGCAGCCAAGACAGCTCTGGGGCCAACGTCCTGACTTTC	CASSQDSSGANVLTF	TRBV3-1	TRBJ2-6	-	-